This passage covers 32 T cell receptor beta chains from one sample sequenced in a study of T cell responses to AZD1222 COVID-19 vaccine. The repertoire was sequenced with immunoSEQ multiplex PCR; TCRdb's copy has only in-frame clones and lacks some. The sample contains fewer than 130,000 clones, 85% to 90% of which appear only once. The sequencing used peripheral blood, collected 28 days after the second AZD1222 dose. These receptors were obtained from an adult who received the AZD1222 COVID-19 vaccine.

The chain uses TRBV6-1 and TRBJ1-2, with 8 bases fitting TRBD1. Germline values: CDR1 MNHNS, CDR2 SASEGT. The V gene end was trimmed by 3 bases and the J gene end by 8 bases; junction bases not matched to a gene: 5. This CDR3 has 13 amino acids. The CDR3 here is CASSDRQGLGYTF. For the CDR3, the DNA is TGTGCCAGCAGTGACCGACAGGGGTTGGGCTACACCTTC.

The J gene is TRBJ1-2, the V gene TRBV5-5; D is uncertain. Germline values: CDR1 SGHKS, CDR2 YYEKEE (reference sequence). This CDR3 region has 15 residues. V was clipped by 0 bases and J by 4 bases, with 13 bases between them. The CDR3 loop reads CASSLELRKSYGYTF. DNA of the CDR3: TGTGCCAGCAGCTTGGAACTCAGGAAGAGCTATGGCTACACCTTC.

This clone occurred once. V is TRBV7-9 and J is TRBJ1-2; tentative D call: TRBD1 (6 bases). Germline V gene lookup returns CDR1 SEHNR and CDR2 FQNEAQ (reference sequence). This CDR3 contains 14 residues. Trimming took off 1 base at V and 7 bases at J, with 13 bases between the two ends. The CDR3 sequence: CASSLGAGAAGYTF. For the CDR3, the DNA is TGTGCCAGCAGCTTAGGGGCAGGGGCGGCTGGCTACACCTTC.

The CDR3 nucleotides are TGCGCCAGCAGCTTGGAGTTAGGGTATGCGGAGACCCAGTACTTC. Translation: CASSLELGYAETQYF. V is TRBV5-1 and J is TRBJ2-5; D call uncertain. V was trimmed by 0 bases and J by 5 bases, leaving 14 bases between them. This CDR3 contains 15 residues. Germline lookup yields CDR1 SGHRS and CDR2 YFSETQ.

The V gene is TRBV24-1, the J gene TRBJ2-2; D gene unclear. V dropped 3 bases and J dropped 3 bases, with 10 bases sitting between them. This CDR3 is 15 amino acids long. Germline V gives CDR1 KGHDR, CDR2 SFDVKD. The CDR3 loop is CATSDGQAHTGELFF. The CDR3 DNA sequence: TGTGCCACCAGTGATGGGCAGGCGCACACCGGGGAGCTGTTTTTT.

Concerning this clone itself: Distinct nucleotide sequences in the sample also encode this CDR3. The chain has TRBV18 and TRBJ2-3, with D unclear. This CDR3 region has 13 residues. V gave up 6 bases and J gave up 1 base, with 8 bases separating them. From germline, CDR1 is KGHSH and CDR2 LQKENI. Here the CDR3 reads CASSPMGTDTQYF. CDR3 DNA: TGTGCCAGCTCTCCTATGGGCACAGATACGCAGTATTTT.

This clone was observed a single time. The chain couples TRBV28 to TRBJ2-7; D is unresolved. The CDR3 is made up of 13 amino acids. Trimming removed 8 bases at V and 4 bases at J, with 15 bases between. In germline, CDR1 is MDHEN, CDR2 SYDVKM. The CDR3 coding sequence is TGTGCCAGCGGCTTGTCCGCCGGGTACGAGCAGTACTTC. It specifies CASGLSAGYEQYF.

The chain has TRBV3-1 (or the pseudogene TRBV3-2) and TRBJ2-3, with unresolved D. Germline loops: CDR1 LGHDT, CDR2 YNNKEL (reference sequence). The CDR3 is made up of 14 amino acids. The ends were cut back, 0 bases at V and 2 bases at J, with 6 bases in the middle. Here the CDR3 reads CASSQESFTDTQYF. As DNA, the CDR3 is TGTGCCAGCAGCCAAGAGTCCTTCACAGATACGCAGTATTTT.

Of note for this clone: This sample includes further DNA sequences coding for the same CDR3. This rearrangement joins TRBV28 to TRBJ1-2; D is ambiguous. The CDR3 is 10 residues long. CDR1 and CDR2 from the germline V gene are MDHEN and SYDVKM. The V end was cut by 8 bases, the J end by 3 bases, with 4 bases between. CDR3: CASSDYGYTF. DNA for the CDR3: TGTGCCAGCTCTGACTATGGCTACACCTTC.

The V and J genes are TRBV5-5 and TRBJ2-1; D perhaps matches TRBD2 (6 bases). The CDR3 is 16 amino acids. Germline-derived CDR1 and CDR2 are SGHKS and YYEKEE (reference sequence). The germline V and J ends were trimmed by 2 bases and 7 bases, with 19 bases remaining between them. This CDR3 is CASSFRAGLLRNEQFF. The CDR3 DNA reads TGTGCCAGCAGCTTTAGGGCGGGACTCCTCCGGAATGAGCAGTTCTTC. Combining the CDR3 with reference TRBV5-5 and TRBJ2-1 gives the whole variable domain DAGVTQSPTHLIKTRGQQVTLRCSPISGHKSVSWYQQVLGQGPQFIFQYYEKEERGRGNFPDRFSARQFPNYSSELNVNALLLGDSALYLCASSFRAGLLRNEQFFGPGTRLTVL.

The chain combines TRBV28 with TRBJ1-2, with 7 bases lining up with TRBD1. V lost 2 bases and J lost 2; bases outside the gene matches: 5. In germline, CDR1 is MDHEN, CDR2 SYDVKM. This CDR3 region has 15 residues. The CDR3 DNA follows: TGTGCCAGCAGTTTAGCTGGACAGGAGAACTATGGCTACACCTTC. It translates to CASSLAGQENYGYTF.

CDR3 DNA: TGTGCCAGCAGTCCGGGGGACAGGGGAGGGTTTGGAGAGACCCAGTACTTC. Its translation is CASSPGDRGGFGETQYF. This chain uses TRBV28 with TRBJ2-5, with 10 bases aligning to TRBD1. The germline gives CDR1 MDHEN, CDR2 SYDVKM. The CDR3 is 17 amino acids. V gave up 5 bases and J gave up 4 bases; unmatched junction bases: 13.

As DNA, the CDR3 is TGTGCCAGCAGCTCCGGGACTCTGAATTCACCCCTCCACTTT. Encoded protein: CASSSGTLNSPLHF. The V and J genes are TRBV28 and TRBJ1-6; possible D gene TRBD1, 5 bases. The length of the CDR3 is 14 residues. Trimming took 6 bases from V and 7 from J, leaving 13 bases between them. Germline V gene data show CDR1 as MDHEN and CDR2 as SYDVKM.

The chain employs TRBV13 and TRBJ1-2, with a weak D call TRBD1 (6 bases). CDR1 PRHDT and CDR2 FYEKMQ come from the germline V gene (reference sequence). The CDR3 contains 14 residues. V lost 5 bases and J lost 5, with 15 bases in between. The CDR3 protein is CASSLEGHLYGYTF. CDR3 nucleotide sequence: TGTGCCAGCAGCCTCGAGGGACACCTATATGGCTACACCTTC.

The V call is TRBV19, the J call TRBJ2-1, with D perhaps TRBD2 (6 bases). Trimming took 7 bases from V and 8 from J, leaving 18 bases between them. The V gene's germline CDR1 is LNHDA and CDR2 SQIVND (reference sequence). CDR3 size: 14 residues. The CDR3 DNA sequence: TGTGCCAGTAAGGAGGAGGGCCACGGCCATGAGCAGTTCTTC. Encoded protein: CASKEEGHGHEQFF. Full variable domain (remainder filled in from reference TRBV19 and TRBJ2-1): DGGITQSPKYLFRKEGQNVTLSCEQNLNHDAMYWYRQDPGQGLRLIYYSQIVNDFQKGDIAEGYSVSREKKESFPLTVTSAQKNPTAFYLCASKEEGHGHEQFFGPGTRLTVL.

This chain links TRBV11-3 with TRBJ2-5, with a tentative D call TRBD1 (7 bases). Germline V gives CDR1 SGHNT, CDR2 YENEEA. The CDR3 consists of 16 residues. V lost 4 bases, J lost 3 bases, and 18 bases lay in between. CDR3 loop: CASSYGQARGEETQYF. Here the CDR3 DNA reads TGTGCCAGCAGCTACGGGCAGGCCAGGGGGGAAGAGACCCAGTACTTC.

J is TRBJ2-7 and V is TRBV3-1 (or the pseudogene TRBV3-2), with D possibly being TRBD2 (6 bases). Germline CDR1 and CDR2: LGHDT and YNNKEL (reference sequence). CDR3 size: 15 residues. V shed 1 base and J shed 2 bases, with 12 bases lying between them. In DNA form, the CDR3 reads TGTGCCAGCAGCCAAGGTCCGGGGGTCACCTACGAGCAGTACTTC. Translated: CASSQGPGVTYEQYF.

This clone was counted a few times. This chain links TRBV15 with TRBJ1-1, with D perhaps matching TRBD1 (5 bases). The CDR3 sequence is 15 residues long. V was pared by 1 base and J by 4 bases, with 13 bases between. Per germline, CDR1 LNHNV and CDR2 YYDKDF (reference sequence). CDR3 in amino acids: CATSRAHGGGTEAFF. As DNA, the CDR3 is TGTGCCACCAGCAGAGCTCATGGGGGGGGCACTGAAGCTTTCTTT.

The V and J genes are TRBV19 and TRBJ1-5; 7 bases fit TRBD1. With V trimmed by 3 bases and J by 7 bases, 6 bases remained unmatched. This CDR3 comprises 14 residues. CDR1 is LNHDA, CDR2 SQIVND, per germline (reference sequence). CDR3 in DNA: TGTGCCAGTAGTATTGAGGGGGCAGGGCAGCCCCAGCATTTT. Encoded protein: CASSIEGAGQPQHF.

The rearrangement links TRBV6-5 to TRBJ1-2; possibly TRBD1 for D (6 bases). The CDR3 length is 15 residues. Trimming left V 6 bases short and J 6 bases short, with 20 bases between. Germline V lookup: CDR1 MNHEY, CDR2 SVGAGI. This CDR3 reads CASRDTGGAADGYTF. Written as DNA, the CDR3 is TGTGCCAGCAGGGACACCGGGGGGGCAGCGGATGGCTACACCTTC.

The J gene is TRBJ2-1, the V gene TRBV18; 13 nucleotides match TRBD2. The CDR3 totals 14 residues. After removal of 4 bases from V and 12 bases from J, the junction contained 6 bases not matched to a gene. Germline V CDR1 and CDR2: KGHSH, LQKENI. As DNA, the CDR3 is TGTGCCAGCTCACAAGGGACTAGCGGGGATGGGCAGTTCTTC. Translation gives CASSQGTSGDGQFF.

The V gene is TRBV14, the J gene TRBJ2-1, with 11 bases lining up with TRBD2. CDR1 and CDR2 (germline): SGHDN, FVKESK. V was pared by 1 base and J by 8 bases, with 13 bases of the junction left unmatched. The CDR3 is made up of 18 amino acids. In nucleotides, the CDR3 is TGTGCCAGCAGCCAAGGAAGACTAGCGGGGTGGGGGCCCTATGAGCAGTTCTTC. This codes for CASSQGRLAGWGPYEQFF.

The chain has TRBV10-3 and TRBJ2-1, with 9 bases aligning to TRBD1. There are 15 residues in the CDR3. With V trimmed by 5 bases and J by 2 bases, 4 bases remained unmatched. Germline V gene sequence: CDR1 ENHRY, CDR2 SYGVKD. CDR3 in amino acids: CAISQDRGPYNEQFF. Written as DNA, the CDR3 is TGTGCCATCAGTCAGGACAGGGGTCCCTACAATGAGCAGTTCTTC.

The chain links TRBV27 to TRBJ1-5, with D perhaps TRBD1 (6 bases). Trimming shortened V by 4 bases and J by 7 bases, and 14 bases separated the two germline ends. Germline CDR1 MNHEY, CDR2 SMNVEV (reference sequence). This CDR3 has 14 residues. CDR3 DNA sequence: TGTGCCAGCAGTTCCATTAACACAGGGCAGCCCCAGCATTTT. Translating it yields CASSSINTGQPQHF.

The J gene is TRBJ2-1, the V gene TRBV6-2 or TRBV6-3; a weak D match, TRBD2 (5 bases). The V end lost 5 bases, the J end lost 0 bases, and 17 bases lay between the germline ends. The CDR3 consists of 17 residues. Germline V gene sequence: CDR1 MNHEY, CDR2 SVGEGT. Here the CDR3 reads CASSGLTDSSSYNEQFF. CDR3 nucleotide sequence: TGTGCCAGCAGTGGGCTTACGGACTCCAGCTCCTACAATGAGCAGTTCTTC.

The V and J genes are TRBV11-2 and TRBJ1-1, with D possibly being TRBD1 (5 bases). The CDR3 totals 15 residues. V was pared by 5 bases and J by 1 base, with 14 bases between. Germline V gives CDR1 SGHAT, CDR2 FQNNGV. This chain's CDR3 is CASSAQRGGNTEAFF. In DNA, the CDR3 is TGTGCCAGCAGCGCTCAGCGGGGCGGGAACACTGAAGCTTTCTTT.

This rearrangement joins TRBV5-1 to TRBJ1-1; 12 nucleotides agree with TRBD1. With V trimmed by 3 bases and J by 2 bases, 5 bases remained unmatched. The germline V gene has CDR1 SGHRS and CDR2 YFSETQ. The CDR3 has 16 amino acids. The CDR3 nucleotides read TGCGCCAGCAGCTGGGGACAGGGGGCGGGAAACACTGAAGCTTTCTTT. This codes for CASSWGQGAGNTEAFF.

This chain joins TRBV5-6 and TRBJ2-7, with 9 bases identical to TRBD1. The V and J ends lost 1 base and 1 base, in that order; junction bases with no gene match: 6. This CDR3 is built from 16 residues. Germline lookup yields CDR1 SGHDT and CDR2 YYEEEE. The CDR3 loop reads CASSLSGQGWSYEQYF. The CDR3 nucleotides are TGTGCCAGCAGCTTGTCGGGACAGGGTTGGTCCTACGAGCAGTACTTC.

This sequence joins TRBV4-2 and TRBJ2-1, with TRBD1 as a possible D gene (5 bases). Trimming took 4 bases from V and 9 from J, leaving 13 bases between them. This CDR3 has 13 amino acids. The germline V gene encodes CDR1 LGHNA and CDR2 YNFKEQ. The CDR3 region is CASSRGLPGEQFF. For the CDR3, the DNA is TGTGCCAGCAGCCGGGGCCTCCCGGGTGAGCAGTTCTTC.

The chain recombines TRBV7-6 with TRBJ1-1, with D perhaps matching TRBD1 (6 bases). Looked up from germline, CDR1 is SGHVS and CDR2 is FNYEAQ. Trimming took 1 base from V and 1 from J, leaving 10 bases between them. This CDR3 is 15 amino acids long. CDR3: CASSLGLGQNTEAFF. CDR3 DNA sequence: TGTGCCAGCAGCTTAGGTTTGGGACAGAACACTGAAGCTTTCTTT. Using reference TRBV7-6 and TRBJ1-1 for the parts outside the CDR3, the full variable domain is GAGVSQSPRYKVTKRGQDVALRCDPISGHVSLYWYRQALGQGPEFLTYFNYEAQQDKSGLPNDRFSAERPEGSISTLTIQRTEQRDSAMYRCASSLGLGQNTEAFFGQGTRLTVV.

The CDR3, as DNA: TGTGCCAGCAGCGGCGGACAGGGCCGCAATGAGCAGTTCTTC. Translating gives CASSGGQGRNEQFF. The V and J genes are TRBV9 and TRBJ2-1, with 8 bases matching TRBD1. Trimming cost V 3 bases and J 6 bases; bases outside gene matches: 5. The CDR3 is 14 residues long. Germline assignment: CDR1 SGDLS and CDR2 YYNGEE. Combining the CDR3 with reference TRBV9 and TRBJ2-1 gives the whole variable domain DSGVTQTPKHLITATGQRVTLRCSPRSGDLSVYWYQQSLDQGLQFLIQYYNGEERAKGNILERFSAQQFPDLHSELNLSSLELGDSALYFCASSGGQGRNEQFFGPGTRLTVL.

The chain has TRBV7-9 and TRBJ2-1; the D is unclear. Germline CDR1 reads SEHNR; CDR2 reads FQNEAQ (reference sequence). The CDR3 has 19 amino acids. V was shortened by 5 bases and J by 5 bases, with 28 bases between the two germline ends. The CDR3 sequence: CASSPRPDIGPPPHNEQFF. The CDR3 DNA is TGTGCCAGCAGCCCCCGCCCGGATATAGGGCCTCCCCCCCACAATGAGCAGTTCTTC. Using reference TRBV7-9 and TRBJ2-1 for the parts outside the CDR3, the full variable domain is DTGVSQNPRHKITKRGQNVTFRCDPISEHNRLYWYRQTLGQGPEFLTYFQNEAQLEKSRLLSDRFSAERPKGSFSTLEIQRTEQGDSAMYLCASSPRPDIGPPPHNEQFFGPGTRLTVL.